This is a list of T cell receptor beta chains from one sample in a study of shared clonotypes between healthy human individuals. Assay used: immunoSEQ multiplex PCR; TCRdb lists only in-frame clones, some missing. This sample yields under 2.5 million clones, of which roughly 92% are seen a single time; about 0.36% belongs to the top ten. Source material: naive CD4+ T cells from PBMCs. The receptors were gathered from a man aged 18 to 30 in good health. Some clones in this sample may be carry-over from other donors' samples. CDR3s include the opening cysteine and the closing phenylalanine or tryptophan. A clone size is listed for some rows: how often the clone was seen (once, few, many), or a class if it is expanded.

V: TRBV27
size: .
length: 13
CDR3: CASRLEGGGVQYF

V: TRBV18
size: .
length: 14
CDR3: CASSPGLAGGEQYF

V: TRBV20-1
size: .
length: 11
CDR3: CSARDLQTQYF

V: TRBV7-6
size: .
length: 16
CDR3: CASSLGLAGIYNEQFF

V: TRBV28
size: .
length: 15
CDR3: CASSLVFATNEKLFF

V: TRBV6-6
size: .
length: 14
CDR3: CASSPGGGAGEQYF

V: TRBV29-1
size: .
length: 12
CDR3: CSAGTGYNEQFF

V: TRBV6-5
size: .
length: 13
CDR3: CASTQGALYGYTF

V: TRBV28
size: .
length: 15
CDR3: CASSSGGQGQETQYF

V: TRBV28
size: once
length: 15
CDR3: CASSGSGSSYNEQFF

V: TRBV7-8
size: .
length: 15
CDR3: CASTSTSSGANVLTF

V: TRBV6-1
size: .
length: 14
CDR3: CASRRGQGLYEQYF

V: TRBV11-1
size: .
length: 12
CDR3: CASSPQATEAFF

V: TRBV2
size: .
length: 11
CDR3: CASSLDKTQYF

V: TRBV7-3
size: few
length: 15
CDR3: CASSPGLALAYEQYF

V: TRBV5-1
size: .
length: 15
CDR3: CASRMGLAGNNEQFF

V: TRBV7-2
size: .
length: 15
CDR3: CASSLVVRVNTEAFF

V: TRBV9
size: .
length: 15
CDR3: CASSVGPGLNTEAFF

V: TRBV7-6
size: .
length: 15
CDR3: CATSGTSGSGDTQYF

V: TRBV29-1
size: .
length: 15
CDR3: CSVDFPGAGPHEQFF

V: TRBV5-1
size: once
length: 13
CDR3: CASSLVPGYEQYF

V: TRBV28
size: .
length: 14
CDR3: CASTPGGGRYEQFF

V: TRBV2
size: .
length: 16
CDR3: CASSPFSRLAGDEQYF

V: TRBV2
size: .
length: 16
CDR3: CASRGGVGERAYEQYF

V: TRBV5-1
size: .
length: 14
CDR3: CASSPLGETYEQYF

V: TRBV10-3
size: .
length: 16
CDR3: CAISDPRGGMNTEAFF

V: TRBV10-1
size: .
length: 17
CDR3: CASSEGVGDSLYNEQFF

V: TRBV29-1
size: .
length: 12
CDR3: CSTRTEGYEQYF

V: TRBV5-3
size: .
length: 13
CDR3: CARSSGTAYGYTF

V: TRBV28
size: .
length: 14
CDR3: CASITTSRPYGYTF

V: TRBV27
size: .
length: 15
CDR3: CASSPPGGRVYGYTF

V: TRBV10-1
size: .
length: 16
CDR3: CASSESVGTGQETQYF

V: TRBV18
size: .
length: 16
CDR3: CASSPRPTEHQETQYF

V: TRBV4-1
size: .
length: 13
CDR3: CASSQERRETQYF

V: TRBV5-1
size: .
length: 15
CDR3: CASRVQGQGTSPLHF

V: TRBV6-1
size: .
length: 13
CDR3: CASSFTVTGELFF

V: TRBV7-6
size: .
length: 14
CDR3: CASSLFQGSEKLFF

V: TRBV6-5
size: .
length: 12
CDR3: CASRSGDTEAFF

V: TRBV30
size: .
length: 13
CDR3: CAWSSGKVYEQYF

V: TRBV27
size: .
length: 14
CDR3: CASSSTTGFKPQHF